This paragraph covers one TCR beta chain sequence. Study processing details: Estimation of nucleated cell counts relied on the amplification of reference gene primers. Libraries were prepared by immunoSEQ multiplex PCR; TCRdb keeps only in-frame clonotypes and omits some of them. D and trimming were read from the DNA, whereas the V and J calls and clone size are those reported in that table. The sample lists around 50,000 clones; 84% were seen once. These data originate in a study of blood T cell repertoires in COVID-19. For the study at large: The samples span acute and convalescent COVID-19 from the United States, Italy and Spain.

The CDR3 length is 11 residues. V dropped 4 bases and J dropped 9 bases, with 12 bases sitting between them. Per germline, CDR1 DFQATT and CDR2 SNEGSKA (reference sequence). The TCR comes from a human donor in a cohort sampled during active COVID-19. Sequenced: peripheral blood. This rearrangement joins TRBV20-1 to TRBJ2-5; tentatively, D is TRBD2 (7 bases). This chain's CDR3 is CSAKEGGAQYF. The CDR3 DNA reads TGCAGTGCTAAAGAGGGGGGGGCCCAGTACTTC.